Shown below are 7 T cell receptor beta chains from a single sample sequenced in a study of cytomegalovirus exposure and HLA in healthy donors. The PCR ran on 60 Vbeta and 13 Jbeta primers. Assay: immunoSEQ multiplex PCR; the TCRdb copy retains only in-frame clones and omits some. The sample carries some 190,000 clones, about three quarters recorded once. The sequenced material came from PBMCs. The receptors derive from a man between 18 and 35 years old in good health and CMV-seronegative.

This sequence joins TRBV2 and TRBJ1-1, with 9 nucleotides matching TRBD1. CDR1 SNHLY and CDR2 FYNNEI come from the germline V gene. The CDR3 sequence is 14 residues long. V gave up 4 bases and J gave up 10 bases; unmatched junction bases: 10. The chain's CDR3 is CASSGLGQGSGAFF. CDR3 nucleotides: TGTGCCAGCAGTGGATTAGGACAGGGGAGCGGAGCTTTCTTT.

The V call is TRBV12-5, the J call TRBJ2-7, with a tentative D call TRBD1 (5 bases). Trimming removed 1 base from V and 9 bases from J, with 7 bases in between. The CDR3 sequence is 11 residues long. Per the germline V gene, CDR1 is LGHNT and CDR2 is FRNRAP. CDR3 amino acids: CASGLGGSQYF. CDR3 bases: TGTGCTAGTGGTTTGGGGGGCTCGCAGTACTTC.

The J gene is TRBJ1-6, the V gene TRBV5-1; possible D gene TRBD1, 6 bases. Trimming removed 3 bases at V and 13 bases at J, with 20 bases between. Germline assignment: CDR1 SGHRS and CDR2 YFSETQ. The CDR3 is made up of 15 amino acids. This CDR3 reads CASSSLGAMESPLHF. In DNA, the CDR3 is TGCGCCAGCAGCTCGTTGGGGGCGATGGAGTCTCCCCTCCACTTT.

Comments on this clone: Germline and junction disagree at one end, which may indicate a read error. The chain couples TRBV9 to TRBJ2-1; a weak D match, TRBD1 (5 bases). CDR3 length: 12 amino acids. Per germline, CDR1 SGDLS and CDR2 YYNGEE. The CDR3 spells CASSGDSNGQFF. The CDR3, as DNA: TGTGCCAGCAGCGGAGACAGCAATGGGCAGTTCTTC.

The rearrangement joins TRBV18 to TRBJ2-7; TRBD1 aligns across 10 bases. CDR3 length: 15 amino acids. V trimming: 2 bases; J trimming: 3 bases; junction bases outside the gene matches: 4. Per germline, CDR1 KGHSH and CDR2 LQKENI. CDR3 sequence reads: CASSPSGTGVYEQYF. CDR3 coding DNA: TGTGCCAGCTCACCATCTGGGACAGGGGTCTACGAGCAGTACTTC.

The CDR3 DNA follows: TGTGCCACCAGCAGAGATAGTCTAGCGGGAGGCTACGAGCAGTACTTC. It specifies CATSRDSLAGGYEQYF. The chain links TRBV15 to TRBJ2-7; 11 positions agree with TRBD2. The germline CDR1 and CDR2 sequences are LNHNV and YYDKDF (reference sequence). This CDR3 is built from 16 residues. The V segment lost 0 bases and the J segment 3 bases; nucleotides outside the gene matches: 4.

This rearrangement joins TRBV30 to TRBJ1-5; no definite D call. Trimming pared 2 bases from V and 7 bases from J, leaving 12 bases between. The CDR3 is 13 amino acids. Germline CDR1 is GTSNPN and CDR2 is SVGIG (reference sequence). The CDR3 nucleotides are TGTGCCTGGAGTTCTCTGGCCGGGCAGCCCCAGCATTTT. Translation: CAWSSLAGQPQHF.